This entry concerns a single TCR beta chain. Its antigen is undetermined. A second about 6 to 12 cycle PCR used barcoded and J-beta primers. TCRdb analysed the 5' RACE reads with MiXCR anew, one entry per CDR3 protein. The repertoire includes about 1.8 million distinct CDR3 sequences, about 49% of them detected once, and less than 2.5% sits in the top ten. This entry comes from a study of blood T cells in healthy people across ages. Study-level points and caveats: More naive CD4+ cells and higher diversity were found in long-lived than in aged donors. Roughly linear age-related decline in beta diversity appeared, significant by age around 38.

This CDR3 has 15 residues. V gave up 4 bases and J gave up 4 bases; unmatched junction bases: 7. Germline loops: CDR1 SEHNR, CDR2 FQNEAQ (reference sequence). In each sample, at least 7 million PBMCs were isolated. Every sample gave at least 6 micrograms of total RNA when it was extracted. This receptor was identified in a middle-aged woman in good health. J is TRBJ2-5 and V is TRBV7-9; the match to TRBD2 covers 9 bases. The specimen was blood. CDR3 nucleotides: TGTGCCAGCAGCTCACTGGGGACTAGCACAGAGACCCAGTACTTC. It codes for CASSSLGTSTETQYF.